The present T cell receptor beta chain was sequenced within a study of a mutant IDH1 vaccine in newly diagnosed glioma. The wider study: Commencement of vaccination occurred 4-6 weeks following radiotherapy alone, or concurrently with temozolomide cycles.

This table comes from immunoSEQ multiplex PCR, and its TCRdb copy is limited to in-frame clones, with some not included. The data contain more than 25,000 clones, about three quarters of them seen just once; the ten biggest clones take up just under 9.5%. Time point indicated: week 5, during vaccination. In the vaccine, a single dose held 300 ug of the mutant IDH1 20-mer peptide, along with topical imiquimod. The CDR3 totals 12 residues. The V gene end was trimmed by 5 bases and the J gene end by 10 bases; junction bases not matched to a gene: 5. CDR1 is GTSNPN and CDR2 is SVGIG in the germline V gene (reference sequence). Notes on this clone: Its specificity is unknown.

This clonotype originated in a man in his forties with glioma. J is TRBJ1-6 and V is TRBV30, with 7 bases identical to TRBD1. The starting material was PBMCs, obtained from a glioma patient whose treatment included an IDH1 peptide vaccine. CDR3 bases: TGTGCCTGGCTCACAGGGGAGTCACCCCTCCACTTT. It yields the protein CAWLTGESPLHF.